This T cell receptor beta chain appears in the sequencing data of a study of blood T cell repertoires in COVID-19. Original processing methods: Reference gene primer amplification in the assay estimated nucleated cell counts. Assay used: immunoSEQ multiplex PCR; TCRdb lists only in-frame clones, some missing. V, J and clone size reflect that table, while D and trimming were determined from the DNA. The table records about 34,000 clones, roughly 86% of them present only once. This CDR3 is 15 amino acids long. The V segment lost 4 bases and the J segment 5 bases; nucleotides outside the gene matches: 7. From germline, CDR1 is LGHDT and CDR2 YNNKEL (reference sequence).

V is TRBV3-1 (or the pseudogene TRBV3-2) and J is TRBJ2-5, with 10 positions matching TRBD2. The sequence was collected from a human donor with active COVID-19. The donor label of this sample is uncertain. Source material: peripheral blood. CDR3 protein: CASSRILAGTETQYF. DNA for the CDR3: TGTGCCAGCAGCCGAATACTAGCGGGGACCGAGACCCAGTACTTC.